The present entry profiles one TCR beta chain with its context. This clone was picked up one time. It lacks a known antigen. Base quality data are lacking; no much larger clone is found one base away. The immunoSEQ Assay, a bias-controlled multiplex PCR, was used to amplify TCRbeta CDR3 regions from genomic DNA. From the authors' description of their analysis: The number of nucleated cells in each sample was estimated by amplification of reference gene primers within the assay. Sequence reads were collapsed and filtered to measure the absolute abundance of every unique TCRbeta CDR3 rearrangement. For each sample, productive Simpson clonality was calculated as the square root of Simpson's diversity index over productive rearrangements. This immuneACCESS table, as held by TCRdb, lists in-frame sequences with V and J called but not all clones. Of the missing ones, under half trace to an unresolved V gene in checked studies; the others have no known cause. That table gives V, J and clone size, and the DNA gave D and trimming. The sample profile shows approximately 300,000 clones; about nine tenths of them were found once. The ten largest make up 1% of the sample.

These data originate in a study of blood T cell repertoires in COVID-19 (dated by TCRdb to between 2020 and 2021). A note on the overall study: The collaborator samples originated in the United States, Italy and Spain and spanned the acute and convalescent phases of COVID-19. The prospective study material was composed of cDNA or gDNA derived from T cells, B-cell-depleted T cells, or PBMCs. Subjects who had been exposed to COVID-19, were actively infected with it, or had recovered from it provided the deeply sampled blood TCRbeta repertoires that made up the dataset. A freely available public database, intended as a resource for researchers studying the immune response to SARS-CoV-2, is where the repertoires were released. The samples were drawn from the first 160 participants of the ongoing ImmuneRACE study and from more than 1,000 subjects provided by 6 global collaborators. Sample metadata almost always included a de-identified subject ID, COVID-19 status, age in years and sex. Where available, HLA class I and class II types were obtained from metadata supplied by the sample provider rather than from assay-based typing. Findings and caveats that apply to the study as a whole: The amount of clinical and demographic metadata varied by source and participant and was provided uncurated.

The collaborating institutions used their own protocols to collect whole blood in K2EDTA tubes. For TCRbeta analysis, collaborators shipped samples in one of three forms: frozen whole blood, isolated PBMCs, or DNA extracted from either of those sample types. The CDR3 spans 14 residues, from the cysteine through the phenylalanine. The kept DNA is CDR3 alone, 42 bases in frame from the first base. The junction shows trimming of 5 bases on V and 1 base on J, and the gene matches do not reach 3 bases of it. Sequences MDHEN (CDR1) and SYDVKM (CDR2) are obtained from the germline V gene. The rearrangement joined TRBV28 to TRBJ2-3; a stretch of 7 junction bases matches TRBD1. What was sequenced was peripheral blood. The origin of this receptor is a man in his fifties or sixties with active or convalescent COVID-19. CDR3 region: CASSQGDRTDTQYF. The sequenced DNA: TGTGCCAGCAGTCAGGGGGATCGCACAGATACGCAGTATTTT. The full variable domain, completed from the reference TRBV28 and TRBJ2-3 proteins outside the CDR3, reads DVKVTQSSRYLVKRTGEKVFLECVQDMDHENMFWYRQDPGLGLRLIYFSYDVKMKEKGDIPEGYSVSREKKERFSLILESASTNQTSMYLCASSQGDRTDTQYFGPGTRLTVL.